This TCR beta chain originates from a study of T cell clones after liver transplantation. Data came from immunoSEQ multiplex PCR; TCRdb stores just in-frame clones and leaves some out. The table has approximately 25,000 clones, more than 65% seen once. V was pared by 5 bases and J by 5 bases, with 11 bases of the junction left unmatched. The length of the CDR3 is 15 residues. Germline CDR1 is LNHDA and CDR2 is SQIVND (reference sequence). This material consisted of CD4+ T cells from blood, taken before liver transplant. The V gene is TRBV19, the J gene TRBJ2-5, with TRBD1 matching 7 bases. This TCR was recovered from a human donor who received a liver transplant. CDR3 in amino acids: CASSRTGPRRETQYF. The CDR3 coding sequence is TGTGCCAGTAGTCGGACAGGTCCGAGGCGGGAGACCCAGTACTTC. The complete variable domain, with remaining parts taken from reference TRBV19 and TRBJ2-5, reads DGGITQSPKYLFRKEGQNVTLSCEQNLNHDAMYWYRQDPGQGLRLIYYSQIVNDFQKGDIAEGYSVSREKKESFPLTVTSAQKNPTAFYLCASSRTGPRRETQYFGPGTRLLVL.